The 10 T cell receptor beta chains below were found in one sample sequenced in a study of OX40 agonist ivuxolimab in advanced cancers. Using immunoSEQ multiplex PCR, the repertoire was profiled, and TCRdb retains in-frame clones only, with some absent. The sample yields 50,000 to 55,000 clones, approximately 75% seen once. The sequences come from CD4+ or CD8+ T cells sorted from blood, collected in a trial of the OX40 agonist ivuxolimab. The receptors were gathered from an adult with an advanced solid tumor such as melanoma, head and neck, liver or kidney cancer.

The CDR3 loop reads CASSLDAQGRDTEAFF. The CDR3 coding sequence is TGTGCCAGCAGCTTAGATGCACAGGGTCGGGACACTGAAGCTTTCTTT. The chain couples TRBV11-2 to TRBJ1-1, with D perhaps matching TRBD1 (6 bases). CDR3 length: 16 residues. Trimming shortened V by 0 bases and J by 3 bases, and 14 bases separated the two germline ends. Germline CDR1 is SGHAT and CDR2 is FQNNGV. The whole variable domain, filled in from reference TRBV11-2 and TRBJ1-1, reads EAGVAQSPRYKIIEKRQSVAFWCNPISGHATLYWYQQILGQGPKLLIQFQNNGVVDDSQLPKDRFSAERLKGVDSTLKIQPAKLEDSAVYLCASSLDAQGRDTEAFFGQGTRLTVV.

V gene TRBV6-1 combines with J gene TRBJ1-3, with D possibly TRBD1 on 6 matching bases. This CDR3 region has 14 residues. CDR1 and CDR2 (germline): MNHNS, SASEGT. V gave up 5 bases and J gave up 3 bases, with 11 bases separating them. The CDR3 loop reads CASSTGSDGNTIYF. Written as DNA, the CDR3 is TGTGCCAGCAGTACAGGGTCTGATGGAAACACCATATATTTT.

V is TRBV7-9 and J is TRBJ1-1; tentative D call: TRBD1 (6 bases). Trimming left V 6 bases short and J 1 base short, with 12 bases between. The CDR3 is made up of 14 amino acids. Germline V gives CDR1 SEHNR, CDR2 FQNEAQ (reference sequence). The CDR3 reads CASSNRERNTEAFF. The CDR3 DNA reads as TGTGCCAGCAGTAACAGGGAAAGGAACACTGAAGCTTTCTTT. The variable domain in full, with the rest retrieved from reference TRBV7-9 and TRBJ1-1, is DTGVSQNPRHKITKRGQNVTFRCDPISEHNRLYWYRQTLGQGPEFLTYFQNEAQLEKSRLLSDRFSAERPKGSFSTLEIQRTEQGDSAMYLCASSNRERNTEAFFGQGTRLTVV.

The genes are TRBV18 and TRBJ2-7; D is unclear. V gave up 3 bases and J gave up 4 bases, with 4 bases separating them. There are 11 residues in the CDR3. CDR1 is KGHSH and CDR2 is LQKENI in the germline V gene. The CDR3 nucleotides read TGTGCCAGCTCACCTGAGTACGAGCAGTACTTC. It specifies CASSPEYEQYF.

The rearrangement links TRBV28 to TRBJ1-1; D may be TRBD1 (5 bases). The ends were cut back, 1 base at V and 1 base at J, with 7 bases in the middle. Per germline, CDR1 MDHEN and CDR2 SYDVKM. This CDR3 has 14 amino acids. The CDR3 spells CASSLFGGNTEAFF. The CDR3 DNA reads TGTGCCAGCAGTTTATTTGGGGGGAACACTGAAGCTTTCTTT.

V usage is TRBV18 and J usage is TRBJ2-5; D possibly corresponds to TRBD1 (5 bases). The V end lost 3 bases, the J end lost 0 bases, and 14 bases lay between the germline ends. The CDR3 is 16 amino acids. CDR1 and CDR2 (germline): KGHSH, LQKENI. The CDR3 is CASSPWQGLYQETQYF. The CDR3 nucleotides read TGTGCCAGCTCACCGTGGCAGGGCCTGTACCAAGAGACCCAGTACTTC.

This clone is a singleton in its sample. The chain combines TRBV5-1 with TRBJ2-2, with unresolved D. The CDR3 has 15 amino acids. Deletions cut 0 bases from V and 4 bases from J, with 10 bases between. From germline, CDR1 is SGHRS and CDR2 YFSETQ. CDR3 coding DNA: TGCGCCAGCAGCTTGGTAGTAGCTGGCACCGGGGAGCTGTTTTTT. Translating it yields CASSLVVAGTGELFF. The whole variable domain, remainder taken from reference TRBV5-1 and TRBJ2-2, is KAGVTQTPRYLIKTRGQQVTLSCSPISGHRSVSWYQQTPGQGLQFLFEYFSETQRNKGNFPGRFSGRQFSNSRSEMNVSTLELGDSALYLCASSLVVAGTGELFFGEGSRLTVL.

This rearrangement joins TRBV14 to TRBJ2-3; D is unclear. Trimming took off 1 base at V and 7 bases at J, with 9 bases between the two ends. CDR1 and CDR2 from the germline V gene are SGHDN and FVKESK. The CDR3 spans 13 residues. The CDR3 DNA reads as TGTGCCAGCAGCCAAGGAGTGCGGAATACGCAGTATTTT. It yields the protein CASSQGVRNTQYF.

The V gene is TRBV19, the J gene TRBJ2-7; D assignment may be TRBD1 or TRBD2 (5 bases each). Germline V gives CDR1 LNHDA, CDR2 SQIVND (reference sequence). There are 14 residues in the CDR3. V was pared by 7 bases and J by 2 bases, with 15 bases between. CDR3 bases: TGTGCCAGTACCACCCGGGACCGACCCTACGAGCAGTACTTC. Translated: CASTTRDRPYEQYF. The whole variable domain, filled in from reference TRBV19 and TRBJ2-7, reads DGGITQSPKYLFRKEGQNVTLSCEQNLNHDAMYWYRQDPGQGLRLIYYSQIVNDFQKGDIAEGYSVSREKKESFPLTVTSAQKNPTAFYLCASTTRDRPYEQYFGPGTRLTVT.

The chain links TRBV28 to TRBJ1-1, with D possibly matching TRBD1 (5 bases). This CDR3 has 14 amino acids. V lost 5 bases to trimming and J lost 1 base, with 11 bases between them. Germline CDR1 and CDR2: MDHEN and SYDVKM. CDR3 coding DNA: TGTGCCAGCAGTGCCCCAGGGCCGAACACTGAAGCTTTCTTT. Amino acids: CASSAPGPNTEAFF.